This T cell receptor (beta chain) was profiled in a study of tissue T cells after allogeneic stem cell transplantation. The assay was immunoSEQ multiplex PCR, and TCRdb's table has in-frame clones only and misses some. The data contain tens of thousands of clones, around 67% of them singletons. The germline gives CDR1 NNHDY, CDR2 SYVADS. The CDR3 totals 14 residues. J was trimmed by 2 bases and V by 1 base; bases with no gene match: 2. With respect to this clone: The antigen remains unidentified. Mouse names are used for the genes. Read sequence stops 1 residue before the CDR3 end, and the germline J gene provides the missing end.

General observations from the study: Only a limited share of tissue TCRs appeared in blood or spleen.

The chain has TRBV13-3 and TRBJ2-7; TRBD2 aligns across 8 bases. The clonotype was recovered from a pool of C57BL/6 mice in good health. Sequencing was performed on sorted cells pooled from one or two spleens. The sequenced CDR3 bases are TGTGCCAGCAGTGATAGTGGGGGGGCCTATGAACAGTAC. Amino acid sequence: CASSDSGGAYEQY. The full-length CDR3 reads as CASSDSGGAYEQYF.